Shown below are 23 T cell receptor beta chains from a single sample sequenced in a study of early T cells in non-severe SARS-CoV-2 infection. TCRdb analysed the 5' RACE reads with MiXCR anew, one entry per CDR3 protein. The table lists 60,000 to 70,000 distinct CDR3 sequences, over 4% of them singletons. The sample was whole blood. The receptors come from an adult who was a healthcare worker with PCR-confirmed SARS-CoV-2 infection or an uninfected control (not recorded which).

The table lists this clonotype with many counts. Written as DNA, the CDR3 is TGTGCCAGCAGTTTTAGGCAGGGTGGTGGGCAAGAGACCCAGTACTTC. Translation: CASSFRQGGGQETQYF. The chain recombines TRBV28 with TRBJ2-5; possibly TRBD1 for D (5 bases). Trimming removed 3 bases from V and 2 bases from J, with 16 bases in between. Germline V gene data show CDR1 as MDHEN and CDR2 as SYDVKM. The CDR3 consists of 16 residues.

This clonotype has at least ten counts. The rearrangement links TRBV10-2 to TRBJ1-6; 8 nucleotides match TRBD1. This CDR3 region has 14 residues. The germline CDR1 and CDR2 sequences are WSHSY and SAAADI. The ends lost 4 bases at V and 9 bases at J; junction bases unmatched: 5. This CDR3 reads CASSVSDRASPLHF. CDR3 DNA sequence: TGCGCCAGCAGTGTCTCGGACAGGGCTTCACCCCTCCACTTT.

The V and J genes are TRBV5-1 and TRBJ2-3; 7 bases agree with TRBD2. J was trimmed by 2 bases and V by 2 bases; bases with no gene match: 2. This CDR3 has 14 residues. In germline, CDR1 is SGHRS, CDR2 YFSETQ. CDR3 DNA sequence: TGCGCCAGCAGCTTAGCGGGGACCACAGATACGCAGTATTTT. This gives the protein CASSLAGTTDTQYF.

V and J are TRBV10-3 and TRBJ1-1, with TRBD1 matching 7 bases. The CDR3 has 13 amino acids. The V segment lost 5 bases and the J segment 3 bases; nucleotides outside the gene matches: 3. Per germline, CDR1 ENHRY and CDR2 SYGVKD. The CDR3 nucleotides are TGTGCCATCAGTACAGGGGCGGACACTGAAGCTTTCTTT. This sequence encodes CAISTGADTEAFF.

This clonotype occurred many times. The chain joins TRBV5-5 to TRBJ2-2, with D perhaps matching TRBD2 (6 bases). CDR3 size: 15 residues. The germline V gene encodes CDR1 SGHKS and CDR2 YYEKEE (reference sequence). The ends were cut back, 1 base at V and 7 bases at J, with 14 bases in the middle. The CDR3 coding sequence is TGTGCCAGCAGCTTGATACCCGCAGCGGGCGGGGAGCTGTTTTTT. Translating it yields CASSLIPAAGGELFF.

This clonotype has a count of ten or more. The chain links TRBV6-2 or TRBV6-3 to TRBJ2-2, with TRBD2 matching 16 bases. V lost 5 bases and J lost 4; bases outside the gene matches: 10. The CDR3 covers 19 residues. Germline V gene sequence: CDR1 MNHEY, CDR2 SVGEGT. The CDR3 protein is CASSRPGLAGGPSTGELFF. CDR3 in DNA: TGTGCCAGCAGTCGACCGGGACTAGCGGGAGGGCCGAGCACCGGGGAGCTGTTTTTT.

This clonotype was detected many times. CDR3 nucleotide sequence: TGTGCCAGCTCTGGGGCAGGGAGAGGTGAAGCTTTCTTT. Its translation is CASSGAGRGEAFF. The chain carries TRBV7-9 and TRBJ1-1; a possible D gene is TRBD1 (5 bases). CDR3 size: 13 residues. Germline lookup yields CDR1 SEHNR and CDR2 FQNEAQ (reference sequence). Trimming cost V 8 bases and J 7 bases, with 17 bases left between them.

This rearrangement joins TRBV6-6 to TRBJ2-2; the D gene is possibly TRBD2 (6 bases). The germline V gene has CDR1 MNHNY and CDR2 SVGAGI (reference sequence). This CDR3 spans 16 amino acids. The V end was cut by 2 bases, the J end by 9 bases, with 19 bases between. The CDR3 protein is CASSYPIAQGGRELFF. Written as DNA, the CDR3 is TGTGCCAGCAGTTACCCTATCGCCCAGGGAGGAAGGGAGCTGTTTTTT.

Notes on this clonotype: Compared with germline, one end of the junction differs, possibly owing to a read error. The V call is TRBV7-6, the J call TRBJ2-2; D not certain. The CDR3 loop spans 15 amino acids. The germline V gene has CDR1 SGHVS and CDR2 FNYEAQ. The CDR3 reads CVSTQPRGNTGELFF. The CDR3 coding sequence is TGTGTCAGCACCCAGCCCAGAGGGAACACCGGGGAGCTGTTTTTT. The full variable domain, its missing parts supplied by reference TRBV7-6 and TRBJ2-2, is GAGVSQSPRYKVTKRGQDVALRCDPISGHVSLYWYRQALGQGPEFLTYFNYEAQQDKSGLPNDRFSAERPEGSISTLTIQRTEQRDSAMYRCVSTQPRGNTGELFFGEGSRLTVL.

This clonotype appeared many times. The chain is built from TRBV12-5 and TRBJ1-2; 7 bases fit TRBD1. CDR3 length: 15 residues. Per the germline V gene, CDR1 is LGHNT and CDR2 is FRNRAP. V shed 5 bases and J 4 bases; nucleotides not matched to a gene: 10. For the CDR3, the DNA is TGTGCTAGTGGTCAATCTACAGGGGCGGGCTATGGCTACACCTTC. Translation gives CASGQSTGAGYGYTF.

This clonotype showed up just a few times. The chain is built from TRBV30 and TRBJ2-5; no clear D gene. Germline loops: CDR1 GTSNPN, CDR2 SVGIG (reference sequence). This CDR3 has 12 residues. Trimming stripped 2 bases from V and 4 bases from J, with 8 bases between. The CDR3 bases are TGTGCCTGGAGTACCGGGTTAGAGACCCAGTACTTC. Residues: CAWSTGLETQYF.

This chain connects TRBV7-9 to TRBJ2-2, with D possibly being TRBD1 or TRBD2 (6 bases each). Trimming cost V 5 bases and J 5 bases, with 15 bases left between them. Germline V gene lookup returns CDR1 SEHNR and CDR2 FQNEAQ (reference sequence). The CDR3 has 15 amino acids. The DNA for the CDR3 is TGTGCCAGCAGCATTCGGGGGCCCAGTACCGGGGAGCTGTTTTTT. Its protein product is CASSIRGPSTGELFF.

In its sample, this clonotype was seen many times. This chain connects TRBV5-1 to TRBJ2-5; the D call may be TRBD1 or TRBD2 (5 bases each). Germline CDR1 SGHRS, CDR2 YFSETQ. V lost 2 bases to trimming and J lost 5 bases, with 25 bases between them. This CDR3 is built from 18 residues. DNA for the CDR3: TGCGCCAGCAGCTTATTAGATGTCGCGGGCCAGGGCCACGAGACCCAGTACTTC. This codes for CASSLLDVAGQGHETQYF.

The sample holds a few counts of this clonotype. This sequence joins TRBV5-5 and TRBJ2-5; D possibly corresponds to TRBD2 (5 bases). V lost 2 bases to trimming and J lost 5 bases, with 10 bases between them. Germline V gene lookup returns CDR1 SGHKS and CDR2 YYEKEE (reference sequence). The CDR3 spans 13 residues. The CDR3 reads CASSFDYWETQYF. The CDR3 bases are TGTGCCAGCAGCTTTGACTATTGGGAGACCCAGTACTTC.

The table lists this clonotype with many counts. The chain links TRBV20-1 to TRBJ2-5; 7 bases align to TRBD2. Germline CDR1 reads DFQATT; CDR2 reads SNEGSKA (reference sequence). The CDR3 spans 18 residues. J lost 1 base, V lost 3 bases, and 17 bases had no gene match. CDR3 in DNA: TGCAGTGCTAGCCCCGCCCCGGGAAGCGGGGAAGGCCAAGAGACCCAGTACTTC. Residues: CSASPAPGSGEGQETQYF.

This clonotype was seen many times. The rearrangement uses TRBV9 and TRBJ2-7; 12 positions agree with TRBD1. CDR1 and CDR2 (germline): SGDLS, YYNGEE. V shed 4 bases and J 5 bases; nucleotides not matched to a gene: 10. This CDR3 contains 16 residues. Written as DNA, the CDR3 is TGTGCCAGCAGCCTAGGGGACAGGGGGCCTTCTGACGAGCAGTACTTC. It specifies CASSLGDRGPSDEQYF.

This clonotype came up many times. This chain connects TRBV29-1 to TRBJ1-5, with TRBD1 matching over 10 bases. The V and J ends lost 0 bases and 2 bases, in that order; junction bases with no gene match: 1. Germline assignment: CDR1 SQVTM and CDR2 ANQGSEA. This CDR3 contains 15 residues. The CDR3 loop is CSVEDGTGGNQPQHF. The CDR3 DNA sequence: TGCAGCGTTGAAGATGGGACAGGGGGCAATCAGCCCCAGCATTTT.

This clonotype was observed a handful of times. V usage is TRBV30 and J usage is TRBJ1-1; D gene uncertain. The germline CDR1 and CDR2 sequences are GTSNPN and SVGIG (reference sequence). The CDR3 spans 11 residues. V lost 4 bases and J lost 0, with 3 bases in between. The CDR3 region is CAWTVNTEAFF. As DNA, the CDR3 is TGTGCCTGGACTGTGAACACTGAAGCTTTCTTT.

In this sample, this clonotype turned up many times. This chain joins TRBV11-2 and TRBJ2-3; a possible D gene is TRBD2 (6 bases). Germline V gene data show CDR1 as SGHAT and CDR2 as FQNNGV. V was trimmed by 0 bases and J by 2 bases, leaving 18 bases between them. The length of the CDR3 is 18 residues. This chain's CDR3 is CASSLDPTLRGSTDTQYF. CDR3 in DNA: TGTGCCAGCAGCTTAGATCCCACCTTGCGGGGCTCCACAGATACGCAGTATTTT.

This clonotype was counted many times. The V and J genes are TRBV28 and TRBJ2-5, with 7 bases lining up with TRBD2. CDR1 and CDR2 from the germline V gene are MDHEN and SYDVKM. V was pared by 6 bases and J by 5 bases, with 3 bases of the junction left unmatched. The CDR3 length is 12 residues. As DNA, the CDR3 is TGTGCCAGCAGAACAGCGGGGGAGACCCAGTACTTC. The encoded protein is CASRTAGETQYF. Based on the CDR3 plus reference TRBV28 and TRBJ2-5, the full variable domain is DVKVTQSSRYLVKRTGEKVFLECVQDMDHENMFWYRQDPGLGLRLIYFSYDVKMKEKGDIPEGYSVSREKKERFSLILESASTNQTSMYLCASRTAGETQYFGPGTRLLVL.

The rearrangement joins TRBV6-2 or TRBV6-3 to TRBJ2-7; 10 bases line up with TRBD1. CDR3 length: 16 residues. Germline CDR1 reads MNHEY; CDR2 reads SVGEGT. Germline trimming cut 5 bases from V and 6 bases from J; bases unmatched to any gene: 13. The DNA of the CDR3 is TGTGCCAGCAGTGAGACAGGGGGCAGGAGTATCTCCGAGCAGTACTTC. Translating gives CASSETGGRSISEQYF.

In its sample, this clonotype was seen many times. This chain uses TRBV6-1 with TRBJ2-1; D uncertain. Germline assignment: CDR1 MNHNS and CDR2 SASEGT. This CDR3 has 14 residues. V was shortened by 6 bases and J by 2 bases, with 11 bases between the two germline ends. DNA for the CDR3: TGTGCCAGCAGCCCCGCATCTGCCTACAATGAGCAGTTCTTC. It encodes CASSPASAYNEQFF.

This clonotype showed up many times. The chain uses TRBV6-5 and TRBJ2-6; D is ambiguous. This CDR3 is built from 16 residues. V was cut by 0 bases and J by 0 bases, with 6 bases left in between. Per germline, CDR1 MNHEY and CDR2 SVGAGI. The CDR3 spells CASSYSVSSGANVLTF. In DNA form, the CDR3 reads TGTGCCAGCAGTTACTCCGTAAGCTCTGGGGCCAACGTCCTGACTTTC.